This T cell receptor beta chain was sequenced during a study of cytomegalovirus exposure and HLA in healthy donors (dated by TCRdb to the late 2010s). About the full investigation: An earlier analysis of 550 to 700 of the donors reported 250 to 350 Gb of sequence data and 117 million unique TCR beta sequences from some 180 million T cells. Roughly 300 gigabases of sequencing data and approximately 84 million unique TCR sequences were included in an early release covering about 620 HLA-typed donors. The genetic ancestry cluster associated with self-reported Caucasian donors included over 80% of the 350 to 500 genotyped donors. The study aimed to test whether cataloging public T cell receptors could reveal signatures of past pathogen exposure. The study profiled the T cell repertoires of about 720 subjects by immunosequencing and related them to cytomegalovirus serostatus. Along with the roughly 670-subject first cohort, a separate validation cohort of 120 different subjects was used. The study combined high-throughput TCR immunosequencing, statistical association of individual TCRs with disease status, and machine learning to predict cytomegalovirus infection status. To study patterns of TCR occurrence, a later analysis re-analyzed previously published TCR beta repertoires from 500 to 850 donors and added high-resolution HLA genotyping. In the later analysis, no new phenotypic data were used to find candidate immune exposures; instead, reliance was placed on TCR beta sequences and their occurrence across donors. To decide whether each TCR beta V gene segment behaved as functional or pseudogenic, an earlier analysis of some 600 of the donors relied on high-throughput TCR beta sequencing. Donor age, sex, ethnicity and CMV serostatus were compiled together with the repertoire data. A later genetic analysis used genome-wide SNP genotypes for 398 of the 666 donors, treating that subset as a discovery cohort. Every repertoire in the discovery cohort had been generated on one and the same sequencing platform. Class I and class II HLA loci were covered by the typing at four-digit resolution. The number of donors typed differed by locus, with 629-630 for A, B, C, DRB1 and DQB1, around 560 for DQA1, 600 to 610 for DPA1, and roughly 450 for DPB1. Roughly five DR-DQ haplotypes were handled as single units for association and clustering, since linkage in the cohort was strong. Across approximately 400 genotyped donors of the cohort, an average of about 240,000 unique TCR beta nucleotide sequences per donor were sequenced, and approximately 17% of those sequences were non-productive. What the study reported, not specific to this receptor: At a false discovery rate of 0.05, a later analysis linked under 20,000 TCR beta sequences to specific HLA alleles. Sequencing depth was assumed to be roughly uniform across donors in the presence/absence analyses, though that assumption may not hold. The classifier was reported to diagnose cytomegalovirus status with high specificity and sensitivity in both the original cohort and the validation cohort. Only TCR beta chains were sequenced in this cohort, and the absence of alpha or paired-chain data limited detectable features. Correlated functional status among segregating V segments might be attributable to linkage disequilibrium, but an unknown experimental factor could not be ruled out. It was suggested by the authors that the approach could potentially be generalized to other disease states and immunological phenotypes. In a later genetic analysis, fewer N-insertions in productive TCRs were reported among donors in an Asian-associated ancestry cluster than the roughly 700-donor mean. The sequencing pipeline was judged likely to have produced a cluster of highly shared sequence variants as a technical artifact. In a later analysis, HLA-associated TCR beta chains showed more clonal expansion and lower generation probabilities than non-associated chains that were equally common. A later analysis reported that several top co-occurrence clusters appeared linked to parvovirus B19, influenza, CMV and Epstein-Barr virus. In vitro tests confirmed that a few of the cytomegalovirus-associated TCR beta chains recognize cytomegalovirus antigens. In a later analysis, most CMV-associated TCR beta chains were found to appear HLA-restricted, with HLA associations seemingly driven largely by CMV exposure. While some public TCRs were present in many individuals, most TCR sequences turned up only very rarely across donors. In the study, some 160 TCR beta chains were listed as associated with cytomegalovirus. For the cohort, immune exposure information was limited to CMV serostatus. V-gene and J-gene trimming of TCR beta chains was associated with a missense DCLRE1C variant in a later genetic analysis, and the association was replicated in an independent cohort. When HLA alleles, especially DR and DQ, strongly co-occurred, TCR associations were difficult to assign to individual alleles. A later analysis found that TCR association rates varied across HLA loci, with DRB1 alleles showing the most associated TCRs and HLA-C alleles the fewest. Some IMGT-functional V segments, including TRBV6-2 and TRBV6-3, could not be distinguished by the 87-base-pair reads and were therefore excluded. In an earlier analysis of some 540 of the donors, most TCR beta V segments appeared in productive rearrangements about 90% or about 30% of the time, broadly matching IMGT annotations. A further reported finding was that TCR beta sequences accurately predicted the HLA-A and HLA-B alleles for most subjects in the first cohort. Because HLA typing was missing for some donors at each locus, association tests included only the typed subset. Because counts were too low, under 20 rarely observed V segments, including chromosome 9 orphons, were left out of the earlier analysis of 500 to 750 of the donors.

Libraries were built with the immunoSEQ multiplex PCR assay. The multiplex PCR relied on a mix of 60 forward primers for TCR Vbeta segments and 13 reverse primers for TCR Jbeta segments. The CDR3 region of rearranged TCR beta genes was amplified from genomic DNA with a multiplex PCR assay. The amplified TCR beta libraries were sequenced on the Illumina HiSeq System as 87-base-pair reads. Per the original workflow: Across the roughly 700 repertoires, a later analysis counted 80 million or so unique TCR beta chains, some 11 million of which were shared by at least two donors. A nearest-neighbor algorithm error-corrected the raw reads and collapsed the reads into unique sequences, merging closely related sequences to remove PCR and sequencing errors. To assign V, D and J gene segments, CDR3 sequences were aligned to IMGT reference sequences. For a sequence to be retained, at least a six-nucleotide match to both a V gene segment and a J gene segment was required. Rearrangements were classified as productive when the CDR3 lacked stop codons and remained in frame with V and J, and all other rearrangements were classified as non-productive. CDR3 was defined according to IMGT convention as the region running from the second conserved V-encoded cysteine to the conserved J-encoded phenylalanine. The earlier analysis of fewer than 750 of the donors excluded sequences that lacked an unambiguous match to a single V gene segment. In an earlier analysis of approximately 590 of the donors, V segments were called functional above 56.7% productive rearrangements and were called segregating when the between-donor standard deviation exceeded 5%. A statistical classification framework was built for diagnosing cytomegalovirus status from the catalog of TCR beta chain sequences. V and J gene assignment, in a later analysis, came from comparing TCR nucleotide sequences with IMGT/GENE-DB human TR gene sequences. The TCRdist pipeline was used in a later analysis to assign CDR3 sequences and most-parsimonious VDJ recombination scenarios. In a later analysis, each TCR beta chain was defined by its CDR3 amino acid sequence together with its V-gene family, and reads lacking a unique V-gene family were excluded. A later analysis removed 592 highly shared, low-generation-probability nucleotide sequences to deal with suspected cross-contamination and a sequencing artifact. A later analysis calculated a clonal expansion index for each public chain from normalized within-repertoire ranks of inferred template counts. Generation probabilities in a later analysis came from a VDJ recombination model fitted to out-of-frame rearrangements, and those results were checked against IGoR. In a later analysis, hypergeometric tests were used to score TCR-TCR, TCR-HLA and TCR-CMV co-occurrence, with a repertoire-size bias correction applied to TCR pairs. To estimate false discovery rates, a later analysis permuted the HLA or CMV assignments 20 times. In a later analysis, co-occurring TCRs were grouped using DBSCAN, and TCRdist sequence similarity was added for clustering within HLA-allele-positive subsets. Co-occurrence clustering excluded repertoires with fewer than 30,000 or more than 120,000 public chains, plus five with anomalous nucleotide sharing. TCRdb stores this immuneACCESS table with in-frame sequences only. Part of the clones is absent; in the studies checked, under half of the shortfall reflects unresolved V genes, and no reason is known for the rest. The V and J calls and clone size come from that table; D and trimming were worked out from the DNA. The sample records 150,000 to 200,000 clones, about three quarters of which are singletons. The biggest ten clones account for approximately 2.4% of the sample.

The cohort consisted of 650 to 850 healthy bone marrow donors. All cohort members were sampled while nominally healthy, although unrecorded immune exposures were likely present. The donor was CMV seropositive and belonged to the group of over 250 seropositive cohort members. A peripheral blood sample was collected from each donor, and TCR beta sequencing was performed on peripheral blood mononuclear cells. The Qiagen DNeasy Blood Extraction Kit was used to extract genomic DNA from the blood cell samples. As to this clone: Its target antigen remains unknown. No quality values exist for individual bases; no much larger clone is one base distant.

Reading the germline V gene (reference sequence) gives CDR1 GTSNPN and CDR2 SVGIG. The CDR3, cysteine through phenylalanine, is 15 amino acids long. The retained sequence is limited to the CDR3, 45 bases, with the frame set at the first base. The origin of this receptor is a woman aged 40 to 55 in good health and CMV-seropositive. Material: PBMCs. This chain joins TRBV30 to TRBJ1-1; a tentative D match to TRBD1 spans 5 bases. The CDR3 corresponds to CATTRGDSGATEAFF. The DNA reads TGTGCAACGACCCGGGGGGACTCGGGAGCGACTGAAGCTTTCTTT.